This TCR beta chain stems from a study of beta chain features in type 1 diabetes. Points from the study as a whole: Moderate yet significant TCRB CDR3 shortening was seen in Type 1 diabetes patients in all four CD4+ subsets.

Since all of the isolated RNA was reverse transcribed, expressed TCRB transcripts were what got sequenced. Sequenced by immunoSEQ multiplex PCR; TCRdb stores in-frame clones only, minus some. The repertoire holds around 250,000 clones, with around 24% as singletons. This clone turned up a few times. Its antigen is unidentified. A CD45RO/CCR7/CD25/CD127/CD95/CD27 panel sorted naive, central memory, regulatory and stem cell-like memory CD4+ cells. From germline, CDR1 is SNHLY and CDR2 FYNNEI. This CDR3 spans 14 amino acids. V was cut by 8 bases and J by 5 bases, with 18 bases left in between. This clonotype originated in a woman in her twenties or thirties with type 1 diabetes. The genes are TRBV2 and TRBJ2-5; D unclear. The source material was naive CD4+ T cells from blood. CDR3 loop: CASGSTVPWETQYF. The CDR3 DNA sequence: TGTGCCAGCGGGTCGACTGTCCCATGGGAGACCCAGTACTTC.